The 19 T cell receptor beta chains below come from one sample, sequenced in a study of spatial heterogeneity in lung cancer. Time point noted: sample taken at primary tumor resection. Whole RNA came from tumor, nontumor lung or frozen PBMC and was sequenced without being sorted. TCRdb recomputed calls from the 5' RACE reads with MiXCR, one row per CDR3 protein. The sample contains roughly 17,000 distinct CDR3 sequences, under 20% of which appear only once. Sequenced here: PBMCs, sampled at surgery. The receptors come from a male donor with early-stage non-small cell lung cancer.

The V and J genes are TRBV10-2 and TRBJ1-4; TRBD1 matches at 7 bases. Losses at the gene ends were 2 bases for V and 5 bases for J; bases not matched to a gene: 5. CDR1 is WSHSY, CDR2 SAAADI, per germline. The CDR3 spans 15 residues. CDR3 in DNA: TGCGCCAGCAGTGAGAGAGGCAGGGGGAATGAAAAACTGTTTTTT. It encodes CASSERGRGNEKLFF.

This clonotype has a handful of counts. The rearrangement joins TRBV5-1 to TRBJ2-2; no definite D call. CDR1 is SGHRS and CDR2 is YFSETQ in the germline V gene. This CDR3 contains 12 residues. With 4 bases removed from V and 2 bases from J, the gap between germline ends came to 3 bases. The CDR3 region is CASSPNTGELFF. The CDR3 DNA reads TGCGCCAGCAGCCCTAACACCGGGGAGCTGTTTTTT.

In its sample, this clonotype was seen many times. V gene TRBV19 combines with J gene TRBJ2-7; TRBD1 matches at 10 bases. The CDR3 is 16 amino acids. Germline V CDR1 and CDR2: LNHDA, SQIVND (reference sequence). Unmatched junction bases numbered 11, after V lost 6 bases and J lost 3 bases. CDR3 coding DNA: TGTGCCAGTAGAGGGGCCCCCGGGACAGGGGTCTACGAGCAGTACTTC. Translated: CASRGAPGTGVYEQYF.

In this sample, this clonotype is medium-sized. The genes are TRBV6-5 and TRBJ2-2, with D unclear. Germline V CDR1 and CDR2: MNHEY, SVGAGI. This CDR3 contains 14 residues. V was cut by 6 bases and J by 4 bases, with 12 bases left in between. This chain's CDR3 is CASRSHMGTGELFF. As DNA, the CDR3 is TGTGCCAGCAGATCGCATATGGGCACCGGGGAGCTGTTTTTT.

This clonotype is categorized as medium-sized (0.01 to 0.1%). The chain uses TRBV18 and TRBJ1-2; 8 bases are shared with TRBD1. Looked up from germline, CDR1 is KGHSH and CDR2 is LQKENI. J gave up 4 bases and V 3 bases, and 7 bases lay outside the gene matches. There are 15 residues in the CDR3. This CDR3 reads CASSPPTQGAYGYTF. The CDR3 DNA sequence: TGTGCCAGCTCACCCCCCACTCAGGGGGCCTATGGCTACACCTTC.

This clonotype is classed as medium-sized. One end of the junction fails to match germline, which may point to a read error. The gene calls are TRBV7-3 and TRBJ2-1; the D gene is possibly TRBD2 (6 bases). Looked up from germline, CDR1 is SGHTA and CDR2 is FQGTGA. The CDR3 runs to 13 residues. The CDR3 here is CASSLLGGNEQSF. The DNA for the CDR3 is TGTGCCAGCAGCTTACTAGGAGGGAATGAGCAGTCCTTC.

The CDR3 DNA is TGTGCCAGCAGCCAAGTCCCTCTGCCCTCGTACGAGCAGTACTTC. Its translation is CASSQVPLPSYEQYF. The rearrangement joins TRBV3-1 to TRBJ2-7; D gene unclear. Looked up from germline, CDR1 is LGHDT and CDR2 is YNNKEL (reference sequence). The V end lost 1 base, the J end lost 4 bases, and 14 bases lay between the germline ends. The CDR3 spans 15 residues.

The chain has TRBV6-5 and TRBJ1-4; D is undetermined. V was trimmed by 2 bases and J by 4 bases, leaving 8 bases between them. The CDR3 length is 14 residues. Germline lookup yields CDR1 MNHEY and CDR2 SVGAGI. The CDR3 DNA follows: TGTGCCAGCAGTTACAAGGAGGTTAATGAAAAACTGTTTTTT. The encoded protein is CASSYKEVNEKLFF.

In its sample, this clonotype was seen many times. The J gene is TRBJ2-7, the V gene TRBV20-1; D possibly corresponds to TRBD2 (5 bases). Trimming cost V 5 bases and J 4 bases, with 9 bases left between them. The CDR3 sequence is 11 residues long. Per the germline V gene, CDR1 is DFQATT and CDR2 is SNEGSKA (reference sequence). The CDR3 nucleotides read TGCAGTGCTCTCCGGGAATACGAGCAGTACTTC. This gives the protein CSALREYEQYF.

The CDR3: CASSLWGQGLYEQYF. In DNA, the CDR3 is TGTGCCAGCAGTTTATGGGGACAGGGACTTTACGAGCAGTACTTC. V and J are TRBV27 and TRBJ2-7; TRBD1 matches at 9 bases. J gave up 4 bases and V 1 base, and 5 bases lay outside the gene matches. Germline V CDR1 and CDR2: MNHEY, SMNVEV (reference sequence). The CDR3 length is 15 residues.

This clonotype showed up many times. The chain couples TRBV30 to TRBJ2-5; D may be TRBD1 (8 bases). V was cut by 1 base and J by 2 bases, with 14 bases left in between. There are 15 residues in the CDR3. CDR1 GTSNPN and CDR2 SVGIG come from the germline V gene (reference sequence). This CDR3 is CAWSAGQGGQETQYF. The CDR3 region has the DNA TGTGCCTGGAGTGCTGGACAGGGAGGGCAAGAGACCCAGTACTTC.

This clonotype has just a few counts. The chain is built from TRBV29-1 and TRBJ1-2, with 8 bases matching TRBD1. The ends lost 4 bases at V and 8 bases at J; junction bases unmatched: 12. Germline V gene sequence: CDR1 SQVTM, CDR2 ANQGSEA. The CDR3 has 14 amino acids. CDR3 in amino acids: CSVGQGQGGDGYTF. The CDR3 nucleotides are TGCAGCGTTGGACAGGGGCAAGGAGGGGACGGCTACACCTTC. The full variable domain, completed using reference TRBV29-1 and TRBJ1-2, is SAVISQKPSRDICQRGTSLTIQCQVDSQVTMMFWYRQQPGQSLTLIATANQGSEATYESGFVIDKFPISRPNLTFSTLTVSNMSPEDSSIYLCSVGQGQGGDGYTFGSGTRLTVV.

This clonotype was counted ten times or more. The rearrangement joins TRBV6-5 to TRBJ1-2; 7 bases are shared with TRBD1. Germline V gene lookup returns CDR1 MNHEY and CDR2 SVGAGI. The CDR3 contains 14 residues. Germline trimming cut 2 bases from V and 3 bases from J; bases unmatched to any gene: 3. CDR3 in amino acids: CASSYAGTDYGYTF. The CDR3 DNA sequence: TGTGCCAGCAGTTACGCAGGGACAGACTATGGCTACACCTTC.

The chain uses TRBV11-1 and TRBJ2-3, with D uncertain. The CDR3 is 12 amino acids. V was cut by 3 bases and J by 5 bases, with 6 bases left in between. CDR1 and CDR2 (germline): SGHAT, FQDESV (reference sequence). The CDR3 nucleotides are TGTGCCAGCAGCTTGATGGTAGATACGCAGTATTTT. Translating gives CASSLMVDTQYF.

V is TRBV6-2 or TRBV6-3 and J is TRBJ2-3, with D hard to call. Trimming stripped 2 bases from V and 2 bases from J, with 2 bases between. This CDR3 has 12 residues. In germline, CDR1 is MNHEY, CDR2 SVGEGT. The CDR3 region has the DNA TGTGCCAGCAGTTACATCACAGATACGCAGTATTTT. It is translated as CASSYITDTQYF.

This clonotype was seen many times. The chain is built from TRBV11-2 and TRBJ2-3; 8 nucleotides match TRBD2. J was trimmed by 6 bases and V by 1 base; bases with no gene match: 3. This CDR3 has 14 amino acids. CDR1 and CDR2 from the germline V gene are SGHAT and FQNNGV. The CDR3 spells CASSLAPGGDTQYF. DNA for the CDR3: TGTGCCAGCAGCTTAGCGCCGGGGGGGGATACGCAGTATTTT. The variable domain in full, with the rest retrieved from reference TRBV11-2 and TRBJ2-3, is EAGVAQSPRYKIIEKRQSVAFWCNPISGHATLYWYQQILGQGPKLLIQFQNNGVVDDSQLPKDRFSAERLKGVDSTLKIQPAKLEDSAVYLCASSLAPGGDTQYFGPGTRLTVL.

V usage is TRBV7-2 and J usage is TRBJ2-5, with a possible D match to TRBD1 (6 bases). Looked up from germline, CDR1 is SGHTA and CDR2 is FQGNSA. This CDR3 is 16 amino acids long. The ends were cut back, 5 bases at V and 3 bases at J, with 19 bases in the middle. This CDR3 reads CASSPMLAGQKETQYF. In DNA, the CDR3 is TGTGCCAGCAGCCCAATGTTGGCCGGACAGAAAGAGACCCAGTACTTC.

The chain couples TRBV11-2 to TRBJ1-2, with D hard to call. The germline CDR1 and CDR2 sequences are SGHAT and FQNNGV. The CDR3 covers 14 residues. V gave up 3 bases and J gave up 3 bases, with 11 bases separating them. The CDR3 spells CASSLGGYYYGYTF. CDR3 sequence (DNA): TGTGCCAGCAGCTTGGGCGGTTACTACTATGGCTACACCTTC. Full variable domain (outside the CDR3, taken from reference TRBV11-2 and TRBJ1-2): EAGVAQSPRYKIIEKRQSVAFWCNPISGHATLYWYQQILGQGPKLLIQFQNNGVVDDSQLPKDRFSAERLKGVDSTLKIQPAKLEDSAVYLCASSLGGYYYGYTFGSGTRLTVV.

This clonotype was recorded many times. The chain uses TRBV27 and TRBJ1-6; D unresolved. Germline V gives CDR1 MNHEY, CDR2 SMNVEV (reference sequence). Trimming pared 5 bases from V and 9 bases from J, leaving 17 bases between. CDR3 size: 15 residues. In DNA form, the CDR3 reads TGTGCCAGCAGTGCCCCCCCCGGGGTGGGTTCACCCCTCCACTTT. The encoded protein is CASSAPPGVGSPLHF.